The 27 T cell receptor beta chains given below trace back to one sample, sequenced in a study of cytomegalovirus exposure and HLA in healthy donors (dated by TCRdb to about 2017). The library was generated by the immunoSEQ multiplex PCR assay. A mixture of 60 forward primers for TCR Vbeta segments and 13 reverse primers for TCR Jbeta segments was used in the multiplex PCR. Imported from immuneACCESS, the table was reduced by TCRdb to in-frame sequences with V and J called. These copies leave out some clones; in studies compared against another copy, an unresolved V gene accounts for under half, and the cause of the remainder is not known. The sample profile shows about 140,000 clones; just under 80% of them were found once. The ten top clones hold approximately 4.3% of the sample. The source material was PBMCs. The receptor set was obtained from a man aged 25-45 years in good health.

This chain uses TRBV19 with TRBJ1-1; 7 bases are shared with TRBD1. Germline V gives CDR1 LNHDA, CDR2 SQIVND (reference sequence). V dropped 7 bases and J dropped 4; count of bases not matched to a gene: 6. CDR3 length: 13 amino acids. CDR3 sequence: CASTRQGATEAFF. The CDR3, as DNA: TGTGCCAGTACCCGACAGGGTGCCACTGAAGCTTTCTTT.

The gene calls are TRBV5-1 and TRBJ2-1, with TRBD2 as a possible D gene (6 bases). This CDR3 is built from 14 residues. V was pared by 0 bases and J by 7 bases, with 11 bases between. Germline values: CDR1 SGHRS, CDR2 YFSETQ. This CDR3 is CASSLGLDGNEQFF. The CDR3 coding sequence is TGCGCCAGCAGCTTGGGACTAGATGGGAATGAGCAGTTCTTC.

The chain employs TRBV6-5 and TRBJ1-6, with D possibly matching TRBD1 (5 bases). The length of the CDR3 is 16 residues. Germline-derived CDR1 and CDR2 are MNHEY and SVGAGI. V gave up 4 bases and J gave up 0 bases, with 10 bases separating them. CDR3 sequence (DNA): TGTGCCAGCAGTTTCGAGGGACTCTCCTATAATTCACCCCTCCACTTT. It encodes CASSFEGLSYNSPLHF.

The rearrangement joins TRBV5-4 to TRBJ2-3, with 9 bases identical to TRBD1. J gave up 1 base and V 6 bases, and 6 bases lay outside the gene matches. The length of the CDR3 is 15 residues. Germline values: CDR1 SGHNT, CDR2 YYREEE (reference sequence). CDR3 coding DNA: TGTGCCAGCAACCCCCGGGACAGGGGCACAGATACGCAGTATTTT. Its translation: CASNPRDRGTDTQYF. The complete variable domain, with remaining parts taken from reference TRBV5-4 and TRBJ2-3, reads ETGVTQSPTHLIKTRGQQVTLRCSSQSGHNTVSWYQQALGQGPQFIFQYYREEENGRGNFPPRFSGLQFPNYSSELNVNALELDDSALYLCASNPRDRGTDTQYFGPGTRLTVL.

This clone was seen only once. This rearrangement joins TRBV28 to TRBJ2-7, with 7 positions matching TRBD1. This CDR3 comprises 11 residues. Germline V gene data show CDR1 as MDHEN and CDR2 as SYDVKM. Trimming cost V 9 bases and J 4 bases; bases outside gene matches: 3. CDR3 sequence reads: CASGGQYEQYF. As DNA, the CDR3 is TGTGCCAGTGGGGGACAGTACGAGCAGTACTTC.

This rearrangement joins TRBV7-8 to TRBJ2-3, with 7 bases that match TRBD2. The germline V gene encodes CDR1 SGHVS and CDR2 FQNEAQ. Trimming cost V 1 base and J 1 base; bases outside gene matches: 5. The CDR3 extends over 16 amino acids. The CDR3 DNA sequence: TGTGCCAGCAGCTTAGGTTCTAGCGGCCGCACAGATACGCAGTATTTT. It specifies CASSLGSSGRTDTQYF.

V gene TRBV4-1 combines with J gene TRBJ1-2; no clear D gene. CDR3 length: 14 residues. CDR1 is MGHRA and CDR2 is YSYEKL in the germline V gene. Trimming took 3 bases from V and 1 from J, leaving 9 bases between them. CDR3 DNA sequence: TGCGCCAGCAGCCAGGGCGCTGTTAACTATGGCTACACCTTC. Translated, it gives CASSQGAVNYGYTF.

The J gene is TRBJ2-6, the V gene TRBV11-3, with D possibly matching TRBD1 (5 bases). Trimming removed 1 base from V and 0 bases from J, with 13 bases in between. The length of the CDR3 is 18 residues. Germline V CDR1 and CDR2: SGHNT, YENEEA. The CDR3 DNA sequence: TGTGCCAGCAGCTTAGGCAACAGGCTAAGCTCTGGGGCCAACGTCCTGACTTTC. Amino acids: CASSLGNRLSSGANVLTF.

The chain employs TRBV30 and TRBJ1-5; D may be TRBD1 (5 bases). This CDR3 contains 16 residues. V lost 2 bases to trimming and J lost 5 bases, with 19 bases between them. CDR1 and CDR2 from the germline V gene are GTSNPN and SVGIG (reference sequence). This CDR3 reads CAWSPRGGVIHQPQHF. DNA of the CDR3: TGTGCCTGGAGTCCTCGGGGGGGGGTCATACATCAGCCCCAGCATTTT.

The chain has TRBV18 and TRBJ2-5; TRBD1 matches at 8 bases. Germline V CDR1 and CDR2: KGHSH, LQKENI. V dropped 4 bases and J dropped 5; count of bases not matched to a gene: 3. This CDR3 has 13 amino acids. This chain's CDR3 is CASSLRQGETQYF. CDR3 sequence (DNA): TGTGCCAGCTCACTGAGACAGGGGGAGACCCAGTACTTC. The full variable domain, with the rest looked up from reference TRBV18 and TRBJ2-5, is NAGVMQNPRHLVRRRGQEARLRCSPMKGHSHVYWYRQLPEEGLKFMVYLQKENIIDESGMPKERFSAEFPKEGPSILRIQQVVRGDSAAYFCASSLRQGETQYFGPGTRLLVL.

CDR3 nucleotides: TGTGCCAGCAGTTATACTAGCGGGACTTTATACGAGCAGTACTTC. This gives the protein CASSYTSGTLYEQYF. The rearrangement joins TRBV6-5 to TRBJ2-7; 10 nucleotides match TRBD2. The CDR3 extends over 15 amino acids. Germline V lookup: CDR1 MNHEY, CDR2 SVGAGI. The V segment lost 3 bases and the J segment 4 bases; nucleotides outside the gene matches: 6.

The chain carries TRBV11-3 and TRBJ2-5, with 7 bases matching TRBD1. With V trimmed by 6 bases and J by 5 bases, 9 bases remained unmatched. Germline CDR1 reads SGHNT; CDR2 reads YENEEA. The CDR3 loop spans 14 amino acids. CDR3 loop: CASSRDSFAETQYF. Here the CDR3 DNA reads TGTGCCAGCAGTCGGGACAGTTTTGCGGAGACCCAGTACTTC.

V is TRBV19 and J is TRBJ2-3, with TRBD2 identical over 13 bases. The CDR3 totals 20 residues. Unmatched junction bases numbered 17, after V lost 6 bases and J lost 2 bases. Germline assignment: CDR1 LNHDA and CDR2 SQIVND (reference sequence). CDR3 DNA sequence: TGTGCCAGTAGAGGGGGACTAGCGGGATCCGCCAATTTTTTCACAGATACGCAGTATTTT. Its protein product is CASRGGLAGSANFFTDTQYF.

This chain links TRBV18 with TRBJ2-1; 8 nucleotides align to TRBD2. Per germline, CDR1 KGHSH and CDR2 LQKENI. This CDR3 comprises 16 residues. Trimming took 8 bases from V and 1 from J; bases not matched to a gene: 10. In DNA, the CDR3 is TGTGCCAGCGCCAAAAGCGGGAGTGGTTCCTACAATGAGCAGTTCTTC. Translation gives CASAKSGSGSYNEQFF.

This CDR3 is CASSFGQRPQETQYF. The DNA for the CDR3 is TGTGCCAGCAGTTTTGGACAGAGACCCCAAGAGACCCAGTACTTC. The chain links TRBV28 to TRBJ2-5; D may be TRBD1 (6 bases). Germline CDR1 reads MDHEN; CDR2 reads SYDVKM. With 3 bases removed from V and 1 base from J, the gap between germline ends came to 12 bases. This CDR3 is built from 15 residues. The full variable domain, rest sourced from reference TRBV28 and TRBJ2-5, is DVKVTQSSRYLVKRTGEKVFLECVQDMDHENMFWYRQDPGLGLRLIYFSYDVKMKEKGDIPEGYSVSREKKERFSLILESASTNQTSMYLCASSFGQRPQETQYFGPGTRLLVL.

This clone was seen more than once but under ten times. The V and J genes are TRBV19 and TRBJ2-7; 8 bases line up with TRBD2. The CDR3 runs to 14 residues. Germline V lookup: CDR1 LNHDA, CDR2 SQIVND (reference sequence). J gave up 4 bases and V 3 bases, and 5 bases lay outside the gene matches. In DNA, the CDR3 is TGTGCCAGTAGTATTTCAGCGGGAGAGTACGAGCAGTACTTC. It translates to CASSISAGEYEQYF. Together with reference TRBV19 and TRBJ2-7, the CDR3 gives the full variable domain: DGGITQSPKYLFRKEGQNVTLSCEQNLNHDAMYWYRQDPGQGLRLIYYSQIVNDFQKGDIAEGYSVSREKKESFPLTVTSAQKNPTAFYLCASSISAGEYEQYFGPGTRLTVT.

V and J are TRBV19 and TRBJ1-4; D gene unclear. Germline V lookup: CDR1 LNHDA, CDR2 SQIVND (reference sequence). This CDR3 is built from 13 residues. Trimming shortened V by 7 bases and J by 3 bases, and 9 bases separated the two germline ends. The chain's CDR3 is CASTRTSNEKLFF. The CDR3, as DNA: TGTGCCAGTACCAGGACTTCTAATGAAAAACTGTTTTTT.

The V call is TRBV7-9, the J call TRBJ1-2, with D unresolved. CDR3 length: 15 amino acids. Germline lookup yields CDR1 SEHNR and CDR2 FQNEAQ (reference sequence). Deletions cut 1 base from V and 4 bases from J, with 13 bases between. The CDR3, as DNA: TGTGCCAGCAGCTTAGGTATTGCGGGCCTCTATGGCTACACCTTC. This sequence encodes CASSLGIAGLYGYTF.

This clone was observed a single time. The chain combines TRBV18 with TRBJ1-1; D is unclear. Germline CDR1 is KGHSH and CDR2 is LQKENI. The CDR3 length is 13 residues. The V gene lost 5 bases and the J gene lost 0 bases, with 7 bases spanning the gap. The CDR3 region has the DNA TGTGCCAGCTCAGGGAGCTTGAACACTGAAGCTTTCTTT. Residues: CASSGSLNTEAFF.

V gene TRBV7-8 combines with J gene TRBJ2-3; TRBD2 matches at 10 bases. In germline, CDR1 is SGHVS, CDR2 FQNEAQ. V shed 0 bases and J 2 bases; nucleotides not matched to a gene: 2. This CDR3 spans 16 amino acids. The CDR3 reads CASSLAGLADTDTQYF. Here the CDR3 DNA reads TGTGCCAGCAGCTTAGCAGGACTAGCGGACACAGATACGCAGTATTTT. Full variable domain (missing parts from reference TRBV7-8 and TRBJ2-3): GAGVSQSPRYKVAKRGQDVALRCDPISGHVSLFWYQQALGQGPEFLTYFQNEAQLDKSGLPSDRFFAERPEGSVSTLKIQRTQQEDSAVYLCASSLAGLADTDTQYFGPGTRLTVL.

The chain uses TRBV29-1 and TRBJ2-3; D might be TRBD2 (6 bases). This CDR3 region has 12 residues. The ends were cut back, 4 bases at V and 6 bases at J, with 11 bases in the middle. CDR1 is SQVTM, CDR2 ANQGSEA, per germline. Here the CDR3 reads CSVGALADTQYF. The CDR3, as DNA: TGCAGCGTTGGGGCCCTAGCGGATACGCAGTATTTT.

The rearrangement links TRBV28 to TRBJ1-1; 7 nucleotides agree with TRBD1. V was pared by 5 bases and J by 8 bases, with 11 bases of the junction left unmatched. In germline, CDR1 is MDHEN, CDR2 SYDVKM. This CDR3 is 14 amino acids long. For the CDR3, the DNA is TGTGCCAGCAGTGCCCGACAGGGCGGCTCGGAAGCTTTCTTT. This sequence encodes CASSARQGGSEAFF.

This clone was picked up one time. Within the sample, other DNA sequences also encode this same CDR3. The chain recombines TRBV6-5 with TRBJ2-7, with 11 bases lining up with TRBD2. Trimming cost V 4 bases and J 2 bases; bases outside gene matches: 4. The germline V gene has CDR1 MNHEY and CDR2 SVGAGI. This CDR3 is 15 amino acids long. CDR3 in amino acids: CASSSLAGGPYEQYF. The DNA of the CDR3 is TGTGCCAGCAGTTCCCTAGCGGGAGGCCCCTACGAGCAGTACTTC.

This chain uses TRBV5-1 with TRBJ2-5, with TRBD2 identical over 9 bases. Germline V gene lookup returns CDR1 SGHRS and CDR2 YFSETQ. V shed 4 bases, J shed 3 bases, and the junction held 7 bases outside the gene matches. The length of the CDR3 is 15 residues. DNA of the CDR3: TGCGCCAGCAGCGATTTAGCGGGAGTGGAAGAGACCCAGTACTTC. This gives the protein CASSDLAGVEETQYF.

This clone showed up just once. The CDR3 DNA follows: TGTGCCAGTCTTCGGTTCTTGCCCCAGCATTTT. Translating gives CASLRFLPQHF. The rearrangement uses TRBV11-3 and TRBJ1-5, with D unresolved. Trimming removed 9 bases at V and 9 bases at J, with 12 bases between. Germline CDR1 reads SGHNT; CDR2 reads YENEEA. The CDR3 consists of 11 residues.

The J gene is TRBJ2-3, the V gene TRBV29-1, with D perhaps TRBD1 (6 bases). This CDR3 has 12 amino acids. Germline V gives CDR1 SQVTM, CDR2 ANQGSEA. The V gene lost 6 bases and the J gene lost 6 bases, with 13 bases spanning the gap. The CDR3 is CSVSHTGDTQYF. The CDR3 DNA follows: TGCAGCGTCTCCCACACAGGGGATACGCAGTATTTT.

The CDR3 nucleotides are TGTGCCAGCAGTAAGACTGGCGGGAGGGGTTGGGGCTACGAGCAGTACTTC. As protein: CASSKTGGRGWGYEQYF. This chain links TRBV6-4 with TRBJ2-7, with 9 positions matching TRBD2. Germline CDR1 MRHNA, CDR2 SNTAGT. The CDR3 totals 17 residues. V dropped 5 bases and J dropped 3; count of bases not matched to a gene: 14.